At least ten counts were recorded for the clone carrying this TCR beta chain. Its specificity is unknown. This CDR3 is 15 amino acids long. Per the germline V gene, CDR1 is MNHEY and CDR2 is SVGAGI. Trimming cost V 5 bases and J 4 bases; bases outside gene matches: 7. These data come from a study of early T cells in non-severe SARS-CoV-2 infection. Turning to the study itself: Chains stayed unpaired after sequencing of bulk RNA from unsorted whole blood. Regarding the study as a whole: Matches to VDJdb favored anti-spike CD8 responses and missed private and CD4 specificities.

Molecules of cDNA were individually given unique molecular identifiers that were attached to them. TCRdb re-called the 5' RACE reads with MiXCR, one entry per CDR3 protein. The sample carries tens of thousands of distinct CDR3 sequences, around an eighth recorded once. This receptor was identified in an adult who was a healthcare worker with PCR-confirmed SARS-CoV-2 infection or an uninfected control (not recorded which). Sequencing input: whole blood. The rearrangement uses TRBV6-5 and TRBJ2-7; 11 bases align to TRBD1. The CDR3 DNA reads as TGTGCCAGCAGTCCCTGGACAGGGGGCGTTTACGAGCAGTACTTC. This translates into CASSPWTGGVYEQYF.